These 13 T cell receptor beta chains originate from one sample sequenced in a study of control samples from healthy donors and cancer patients. The protocol was immunoSEQ multiplex PCR, while the TCRdb copy is restricted to in-frame clones and leaves out a portion. The sample holds approximately 27,000 clones, 65% to 90% seen once. Sequenced material: PBMCs. The receptors were sampled from a woman in her fifties or sixties with head and neck cancer.

This chain uses TRBV5-1 with TRBJ1-6; no clear D gene. The CDR3 consists of 14 residues. Between the trimmed V and J ends, which lost 0 bases and 7 bases, there was a span of 8 bases. Germline CDR1 and CDR2: SGHRS and YFSETQ. Here the CDR3 DNA reads TGCGCCAGCAGCTTGGATGGTCTCAATTCACCCCTCCACTTT. Encoded protein: CASSLDGLNSPLHF.

This clone is a singleton in its sample. CDR3 coding DNA: TGTGCCAGCAGGCCAGGTGGCAGGAACACTGAAGCTTTCTTT. Amino acids: CASRPGGRNTEAFF. The chain links TRBV2 to TRBJ1-1; D ambiguous. Per germline, CDR1 SNHLY and CDR2 FYNNEI. The CDR3 spans 14 residues. Trimming stripped 6 bases from V and 1 base from J, with 12 bases between.

This chain joins TRBV5-6 and TRBJ2-7; the match to TRBD2 covers 9 bases. The CDR3 totals 15 residues. V gave up 3 bases and J gave up 0 bases; unmatched junction bases: 4. CDR1 SGHDT and CDR2 YYEEEE come from the germline V gene. The CDR3 protein is CASSSLSGSSYEQYF. The CDR3 DNA reads TGTGCCAGCAGCTCCCTTAGCGGGAGCTCCTACGAGCAGTACTTC.

A single count supports this clone. V is TRBV6-6 and J is TRBJ2-7, with D perhaps matching TRBD1 (5 bases). V was shortened by 5 bases and J by 4 bases, with 24 bases between the two germline ends. Germline CDR1 MNHNY, CDR2 SVGAGI (reference sequence). The CDR3 has 17 residues. The CDR3 DNA sequence: TGTGCCAGCAGTCACACCCCTTCCGGCGTGGGGCAGTACGAGCAGTACTTC. Protein sequence: CASSHTPSGVGQYEQYF.

J is TRBJ2-3 and V is TRBV24-1; D may be TRBD2 (6 bases). This CDR3 region has 18 residues. Germline lookup yields CDR1 KGHDR and CDR2 SFDVKD. V was pared by 1 base and J by 4 bases, with 20 bases between. Here the CDR3 DNA reads TGTGCCACCAGTGATTTAATGGGCGTCCCAGCGGGCCCAGATACGCAGTATTTT. Protein sequence: CATSDLMGVPAGPDTQYF.

The chain is built from TRBV2 and TRBJ1-2; D ambiguous. Germline CDR1 reads SNHLY; CDR2 reads FYNNEI. The CDR3 is 12 residues long. V was trimmed by 1 base and J by 5 bases, leaving 5 bases between them. The CDR3 loop is CASSEGRYGYTF. Written as DNA, the CDR3 is TGTGCCAGCAGTGAAGGCCGGTATGGCTACACCTTC.

This clone was picked up one time. The gene calls are TRBV18 and TRBJ2-3; D possibly matches TRBD1 or TRBD2 (6 bases each). V shed 2 bases and J shed 1 base, with 13 bases lying between them. This CDR3 is built from 16 residues. Germline loops: CDR1 KGHSH, CDR2 LQKENI. This CDR3 is CASSPVTGAGTDTQYF. The CDR3 DNA follows: TGTGCCAGCTCACCAGTCACGGGGGCAGGCACAGATACGCAGTATTTT.

The chain couples TRBV19 to TRBJ1-2, with a possible D match to TRBD1 (6 bases). The V gene's germline CDR1 is LNHDA and CDR2 SQIVND (reference sequence). The CDR3 extends over 12 amino acids. The V and J ends lost 4 bases and 8 bases respectively, with 11 bases between them. The CDR3 DNA reads as TGTGCCAGTAGTAAAGGGGGAGGCGGCTACACCTTC. Protein sequence: CASSKGGGGYTF.

This chain joins TRBV11-2 and TRBJ1-4; D is unclear. CDR1 is SGHAT and CDR2 is FQNNGV in the germline V gene. This CDR3 region has 16 residues. Trimming shortened V by 3 bases and J by 0 bases, and 11 bases separated the two germline ends. The CDR3 region has the DNA TGTGCCAGCAGCTTTAGTCTCCAGTCAACTAATGAAAAACTGTTTTTT. It specifies CASSFSLQSTNEKLFF.

V is TRBV7-9 and J is TRBJ2-5; no firm D call. The V end lost 3 bases, the J end lost 7 bases, and 18 bases lay between the germline ends. Germline-derived CDR1 and CDR2 are SEHNR and FQNEAQ (reference sequence). The CDR3 loop spans 15 amino acids. CDR3 coding DNA: TGTGCCAGCAGCTTGGGCTCCGCTGCATGGGTGACCCAGTACTTC. Its translation is CASSLGSAAWVTQYF.

This CDR3 is CASSPDSGRADYNEQFF. The DNA for the CDR3 is TGCGCCAGCAGCCCGGATAGCGGGAGGGCCGACTACAATGAGCAGTTCTTC. The chain has TRBV4-3 and TRBJ2-1; 11 bases map to TRBD2. The trim removed 4 bases at V and 3 bases at J, leaving 8 bases unmatched. The CDR3 is 17 residues long. CDR1 is LGHNA, CDR2 YSLEER, per germline.

CDR3 DNA sequence: TGTGCCAGCAGTCTTCTAGGGAATGAGCAGTTCTTC. Residues: CASSLLGNEQFF. V is TRBV12-3 or TRBV12-4 and J is TRBJ2-1; D ambiguous. The CDR3 runs to 12 residues. Trimming pared 5 bases from V and 7 bases from J, leaving 9 bases between.

This chain links TRBV9 with TRBJ2-2; TRBD1 is a possible D gene (6 bases). This CDR3 has 14 residues. Germline values: CDR1 SGDLS, CDR2 YYNGEE. Trimming pared 4 bases from V and 5 bases from J, leaving 12 bases between. This CDR3 reads CASSPGQGTGELFF. CDR3 bases: TGTGCCAGCAGCCCGGGGCAGGGGACCGGGGAGCTGTTTTTT.